The next 31 T cell receptor beta chains were all read from a single sample in a study of T cells in localized non-small cell lung cancer. Libraries were prepared by immunoSEQ multiplex PCR; TCRdb keeps only in-frame clonotypes and omits some of them. The table has about 41,000 clones, approximately 83% seen once. Here the sequenced sample was PBMCs, taken before any cancer treatment. Receptors were obtained from a man aged 40 to 70 with stage II lung adenocarcinoma.

The chain combines TRBV6-1 with TRBJ2-7; D call uncertain. The CDR3 totals 11 residues. The V end lost 3 bases, the J end lost 1 base, and 1 base lay between the germline ends. Germline CDR1 and CDR2: MNHNS and SASEGT. The CDR3: CASSDSYEQYF. CDR3 sequence (DNA): TGTGCCAGCAGTGATTCCTACGAGCAGTACTTC.

In this sample, this clone turned up a few times. The same CDR3 arises from other DNA sequences in this sample as well. This sequence joins TRBV5-1 and TRBJ2-6; D is perhaps TRBD1 or TRBD2 (5 bases each). This CDR3 comprises 16 residues. The V gene's germline CDR1 is SGHRS and CDR2 YFSETQ. V dropped 2 bases and J dropped 0 bases, with 9 bases sitting between them. CDR3 bases: TGCGCCAGCAGCTTAACCGGGACCTCTGGGGCCAACGTCCTGACTTTC. Amino acids: CASSLTGTSGANVLTF.

This chain joins TRBV7-9 and TRBJ2-3, with 8 nucleotides matching TRBD2. With 5 bases clipped from V and 4 bases from J, the junction kept 5 bases outside the gene matches. This CDR3 is built from 14 residues. The germline V gene encodes CDR1 SEHNR and CDR2 FQNEAQ (reference sequence). The CDR3 protein is CASSRLATPDTQYF. The CDR3 DNA reads as TGTGCCAGCAGCCGACTAGCGACTCCAGATACGCAGTATTTT.

The table lists this clone with a few counts. This chain connects TRBV28 to TRBJ2-1, with D uncertain. V lost 7 bases and J lost 2, with 12 bases in between. CDR3 length: 14 amino acids. Germline V lookup: CDR1 MDHEN, CDR2 SYDVKM. The CDR3 is CASTPSNPYNEQFF. DNA for the CDR3: TGTGCCAGCACCCCCTCGAACCCCTACAATGAGCAGTTCTTC.

CDR3 protein: CASSEGVRYEQYF. CDR3 sequence (DNA): TGTGCCAGCAGTGAAGGGGTAAGGTACGAGCAGTACTTC. This chain uses TRBV6-1 with TRBJ2-7; D is unresolved. The CDR3 extends over 13 amino acids. Germline loops: CDR1 MNHNS, CDR2 SASEGT. Trimming took 1 base from V and 4 from J, leaving 8 bases between them.

The chain's CDR3 is CASSQDWRDGANYGYTF. The CDR3 DNA reads TGCGCCAGCAGCCAAGATTGGAGGGACGGAGCTAACTATGGCTACACCTTC. The chain is built from TRBV4-3 and TRBJ1-2; tentative D call: TRBD1 (5 bases). The CDR3 totals 17 residues. Germline V lookup: CDR1 LGHNA, CDR2 YSLEER. Trimming cost V 0 bases and J 0 bases, with 14 bases left between them.

This clone was counted a single time. The CDR3 DNA reads as TGCGCCAGCAGCTTGGTCAGCGGGGACACCGGGGAGCTGTTTTTT. This codes for CASSLVSGDTGELFF. The J gene is TRBJ2-2, the V gene TRBV5-1; 7 bases line up with TRBD2. Germline trimming cut 0 bases from V and 3 bases from J; bases unmatched to any gene: 2. CDR1 is SGHRS and CDR2 is YFSETQ in the germline V gene. This CDR3 has 15 residues.

V gene TRBV28 combines with J gene TRBJ1-4; 12 nucleotides align to TRBD1. The CDR3 consists of 17 residues. CDR1 is MDHEN, CDR2 SYDVKM, per germline. Trimming took 5 bases from V and 8 from J; bases not matched to a gene: 12. CDR3 amino acids: CASSPGTGGVKGEKLFF. The CDR3 DNA is TGTGCCAGCAGTCCTGGGACAGGGGGCGTTAAAGGAGAAAAACTGTTTTTT.

This clone was seen once. The chain is built from TRBV4-3 and TRBJ2-5; perhaps TRBD1 as D (5 bases). This CDR3 is 15 amino acids long. V was pared by 0 bases and J by 5 bases, with 13 bases between. The germline V gene encodes CDR1 LGHNA and CDR2 YSLEER. CDR3 protein: CASSQEGAEMETQYF. As DNA, the CDR3 is TGCGCCAGCAGCCAAGAAGGGGCAGAGATGGAGACCCAGTACTTC.

The chain joins TRBV11-3 to TRBJ1-3; D is undetermined. Germline-derived CDR1 and CDR2 are SGHNT and YENEEA. V lost 1 base, J lost 4 bases, and 2 bases lay in between. The CDR3 covers 12 residues. The CDR3 reads CASSLGGNTIYF. The DNA for the CDR3 is TGTGCCAGCAGCTTAGGAGGAAACACCATATATTTT.

By proportion, this clone is medium-sized. V and J are TRBV15 and TRBJ1-1; D might be TRBD1 (6 bases). This CDR3 is 16 amino acids long. Trimming took off 7 bases at V and 4 bases at J, with 22 bases between the two ends. CDR1 is LNHNV, CDR2 YYDKDF, per germline (reference sequence). CDR3 amino acids: CATMNRVGGVGTEAFF. The CDR3, as DNA: TGTGCCACCATGAACAGGGTTGGGGGCGTGGGCACTGAAGCTTTCTTT.

CDR3 loop: CASSMLGANEKLFF. Written as DNA, the CDR3 is TGTGCCAGTAGTATGTTAGGGGCTAATGAAAAACTGTTTTTT. The rearrangement links TRBV19 to TRBJ1-4; possible D gene TRBD1, 5 bases. Germline loops: CDR1 LNHDA, CDR2 SQIVND (reference sequence). The V gene lost 3 bases and the J gene lost 3 bases, with 8 bases spanning the gap. The CDR3 runs 14 residues.

This chain uses TRBV5-1 with TRBJ1-2; 9 positions match TRBD1. From germline, CDR1 is SGHRS and CDR2 YFSETQ. The trim removed 3 bases at V and 8 bases at J, leaving 8 bases unmatched. The CDR3 is made up of 14 amino acids. The CDR3 loop is CASSSSGTGQGYTF. Written as DNA, the CDR3 is TGCGCCAGCAGCTCGTCCGGGACAGGGCAGGGCTACACCTTC.

The chain employs TRBV5-4 and TRBJ2-3, with D possibly TRBD1 on 6 matching bases. CDR1 is SGHNT, CDR2 YYREEE, per germline (reference sequence). The CDR3 is made up of 14 amino acids. Trimming removed 4 bases from V and 4 bases from J, with 13 bases in between. The CDR3 DNA sequence: TGTGCCAGCAGCCTGGGGGCCGGGCCAGATACGCAGTATTTT. Its protein is CASSLGAGPDTQYF.

The table lists this clone with a count of one. The CDR3 region is CASSSSGNQPQHF. DNA for the CDR3: TGTGCCAGCTCATCGAGCGGGAATCAGCCCCAGCATTTT. V and J are TRBV18 and TRBJ1-5; D gene uncertain. The CDR3 loop spans 13 amino acids. Germline CDR1 and CDR2: KGHSH and LQKENI. Trimming took off 5 bases at V and 4 bases at J, with 9 bases between the two ends.

The chain is built from TRBV11-1 and TRBJ2-1; 8 bases fit TRBD2. V lost 4 bases, J lost 7 bases, and 9 bases stayed unmatched. The CDR3 is 15 amino acids. Germline V gene data show CDR1 as SGHAT and CDR2 as FQDESV (reference sequence). The CDR3 region has the DNA TGTGCCAGCAGCTCGCTGAGCGGGAGTTTGAATGAGCAGTTCTTC. Its protein product is CASSSLSGSLNEQFF. The whole variable domain, remainder taken from reference TRBV11-1 and TRBJ2-1, is EAEVAQSPRYKITEKSQAVAFWCDPISGHATLYWYRQILGQGPELLVQFQDESVVDDSQLPKDRFSAERLKGVDSTLKIQPAELGDSAMYLCASSSLSGSLNEQFFGPGTRLTVL.

This clone showed up just a few times. V gene TRBV5-1 combines with J gene TRBJ1-3; D gene unclear. There are 14 residues in the CDR3. Trimming shortened V by 2 bases and J by 0 bases, and 6 bases separated the two germline ends. Per the germline V gene, CDR1 is SGHRS and CDR2 is YFSETQ. Here the CDR3 reads CASSFESSGNTIYF. CDR3 nucleotides: TGCGCCAGCAGCTTCGAAAGCTCTGGAAACACCATATATTTT.

The gene calls are TRBV2 and TRBJ1-6; 7 bases line up with TRBD1. The CDR3 runs 15 residues. Losses at the gene ends were 6 bases for V and 11 bases for J; bases not matched to a gene: 13. Per the germline V gene, CDR1 is SNHLY and CDR2 is FYNNEI. The CDR3 bases are TGTGCCAGCAGCGACAGGGCTTTGGTTGGGACACCCCTCCACTTT. Translated, it gives CASSDRALVGTPLHF.

The chain uses TRBV5-1 and TRBJ2-7; D possibly uses TRBD1 or TRBD2 (5 bases each). CDR3 length: 17 residues. Trimming took 3 bases from V and 3 from J, leaving 22 bases between them. Germline values: CDR1 SGHRS, CDR2 YFSETQ. CDR3 DNA sequence: TGCGCCAGCAGCTATGACTCCGGGGCTCTTGGGGGCTACGAGCAGTACTTC. Its protein is CASSYDSGALGGYEQYF.

The rearrangement links TRBV9 to TRBJ2-7; D possibly corresponds to TRBD1 (6 bases). V was clipped by 1 base and J by 2 bases, with 10 bases between them. CDR3 length equals 14 residues. Germline loops: CDR1 SGDLS, CDR2 YYNGEE. CDR3 bases: TGTGCCAGCAGCGTAACAGGGAAAGCCTACGAGCAGTACTTC. As protein: CASSVTGKAYEQYF. The full variable domain, in which reference TRBV9 and TRBJ2-7 provide the parts outside the CDR3, is DSGVTQTPKHLITATGQRVTLRCSPRSGDLSVYWYQQSLDQGLQFLIQYYNGEERAKGNILERFSAQQFPDLHSELNLSSLELGDSALYFCASSVTGKAYEQYFGPGTRLTVT.

This clone appeared a single time. The rearrangement links TRBV5-4 to TRBJ1-2; 9 positions match TRBD1. The CDR3 is 14 residues long. V shed 5 bases and J 4 bases; nucleotides not matched to a gene: 6. Germline V gene lookup returns CDR1 SGHNT and CDR2 YYREEE (reference sequence). As DNA, the CDR3 is TGTGCCAGCAGACTACAGGGGGCGGGCTATGGCTACACCTTC. Protein product: CASRLQGAGYGYTF. Using reference TRBV5-4 and TRBJ1-2 for the parts outside the CDR3, the full variable domain is ETGVTQSPTHLIKTRGQQVTLRCSSQSGHNTVSWYQQALGQGPQFIFQYYREEENGRGNFPPRFSGLQFPNYSSELNVNALELDDSALYLCASRLQGAGYGYTFGSGTRLTVV.

The chain has TRBV28 and TRBJ2-7, with D tentatively TRBD1 (9 bases). Germline lookup yields CDR1 MDHEN and CDR2 SYDVKM. The CDR3 is 15 residues long. Trimming took 6 bases from V and 2 from J, leaving 17 bases between them. The CDR3 here is CASSGGDRVAYEQYF. The CDR3 DNA sequence: TGTGCCAGCAGCGGGGGGGACAGGGTCGCCTACGAGCAGTACTTC.

This clone was picked up a small number of times. The chain combines TRBV14 with TRBJ1-1; D uncertain. This CDR3 contains 14 residues. CDR1 is SGHDN, CDR2 FVKESK, per germline. V shed 4 bases and J shed 5 bases, with 14 bases lying between them. The CDR3 region has the DNA TGTGCCAGCAGCCCTGCCCCGGGAGGGACTGAAGCTTTCTTT. Translation: CASSPAPGGTEAFF.

V and J are TRBV6-5 and TRBJ2-1, with 7 bases fitting TRBD1. The germline gives CDR1 MNHEY, CDR2 SVGAGI. J was trimmed by 3 bases and V by 0 bases; bases with no gene match: 5. The CDR3 is 16 amino acids. The CDR3 loop reads CASSYSVGQFYNEQFF. The CDR3 DNA reads TGTGCCAGCAGTTACTCTGTGGGACAGTTCTACAATGAGCAGTTCTTC.

V usage is TRBV5-6 and J usage is TRBJ1-2; maybe TRBD1 (6 bases). CDR1 and CDR2 (germline): SGHDT, YYEEEE. With 5 bases removed from V and 0 bases from J, the gap between germline ends came to 17 bases. The CDR3 is 16 residues long. The CDR3, as DNA: TGTGCCAGCAGTCACCGAACCGGGACAACTAACTATGGCTACACCTTC. Its translation: CASSHRTGTTNYGYTF.

The rearrangement joins TRBV27 to TRBJ1-1; D might be TRBD1 (6 bases). Trimming left V 4 bases short and J 10 bases short, with 28 bases between. This CDR3 has 17 residues. The V gene's germline CDR1 is MNHEY and CDR2 SMNVEV (reference sequence). In DNA form, the CDR3 reads TGTGCCAGCAGTTCCGGCCAAAGTTTCGTCAGGGCGACAGGAGCTTTCTTT. Protein sequence: CASSSGQSFVRATGAFF.

A word on this clone: The sample carries other DNA sequences with the same CDR3. The chain has TRBV6-5 and TRBJ2-7, with 7 bases identical to TRBD1. CDR3 length equals 16 residues. Germline V gives CDR1 MNHEY, CDR2 SVGAGI. Germline trimming cut 0 bases from V and 0 bases from J; bases unmatched to any gene: 5. DNA for the CDR3: TGTGCCAGCAGTTACTCCAGAACAGGGGACTCCTACGAGCAGTACTTC. Residues: CASSYSRTGDSYEQYF.

The CDR3 region has the DNA TGTGCCACCAGCCCAAGTATTTACAATGAGCAGTTCTTC. Its translation is CATSPSIYNEQFF. This rearrangement joins TRBV15 to TRBJ2-1; D unresolved. V lost 5 bases, J lost 4 bases, and 9 bases lay in between. This CDR3 has 13 amino acids. The V gene's germline CDR1 is LNHNV and CDR2 YYDKDF (reference sequence).

This chain connects TRBV27 to TRBJ2-7; 7 bases fit TRBD1. In germline, CDR1 is MNHEY, CDR2 SMNVEV (reference sequence). The junction had 9 bases not matched to a gene; V was cut back by 3 bases and J by 4 bases. CDR3 size: 15 residues. CDR3 amino acids: CASSFRRQGLYEQYF. The CDR3 DNA follows: TGTGCCAGCAGTTTTAGGAGACAGGGCCTTTACGAGCAGTACTTC.

The V call is TRBV6-5, the J call TRBJ1-2; D gene uncertain. V was trimmed by 6 bases and J by 8 bases, leaving 10 bases between them. The germline V gene encodes CDR1 MNHEY and CDR2 SVGAGI. This CDR3 spans 11 amino acids. The CDR3 spells CASSSDRGYTF. The CDR3 DNA is TGTGCCAGCAGCTCGGACCGGGGCTACACCTTC.

V is TRBV4-1 and J is TRBJ1-4; 8 bases match TRBD1. Per germline, CDR1 MGHRA and CDR2 YSYEKL. V trimming: 0 bases; J trimming: 3 bases; junction bases outside the gene matches: 6. This CDR3 is 17 amino acids long. Here the CDR3 DNA reads TGCGCCAGCAGCCAAGATGGGCAGGGGGCGGCTAATGAAAAACTGTTTTTT. Translation: CASSQDGQGAANEKLFF.